This is a list of T cell receptor beta chains from one sample in a study of long-term antiretroviral therapy in people with HIV. Using immunoSEQ multiplex PCR, the repertoire was profiled, and TCRdb retains in-frame clones only, with some absent. The table has about 35,000 clones, 85% to 95% seen once. The sample consisted of unsorted PBMCs, taken 4.1 years after starting antiretroviral therapy. The receptors originated from a woman aged 45-60 years with HIV. CDR3s include the opening cysteine and the closing phenylalanine or tryptophan. Each record gives: V gene, J gene, D gene, CDR3 protein. D genes are given only for firm matches.

v_call: TRBV6-1
j_call: TRBJ1-6
d_call: -
cdr3_aa: CASSDPGPLHF

v_call: TRBV4-3
j_call: TRBJ1-3
d_call: -
cdr3_aa: CASSQDTGPGNTIYF

v_call: TRBV29-1
j_call: TRBJ1-1
d_call: -
cdr3_aa: CSVGPGAYTEAFF

v_call: TRBV7-9
j_call: TRBJ1-6
d_call: TRBD1
cdr3_aa: CASSSHNKQGASSPLHF

v_call: TRBV7-3
j_call: TRBJ2-2
d_call: -
cdr3_aa: CASKVGSNTGELFF

v_call: TRBV5-4
j_call: TRBJ2-2
d_call: TRBD1
cdr3_aa: CASSRQGTTGELFF

v_call: TRBV11-3
j_call: TRBJ2-2
d_call: -
cdr3_aa: CASSLEPGLTPGELFF

v_call: TRBV5-4
j_call: TRBJ1-1
d_call: TRBD1
cdr3_aa: CASSRSDRGTEAFF

v_call: TRBV29-1
j_call: TRBJ2-3
d_call: -
cdr3_aa: CSVEANKDTQYF

v_call: TRBV27
j_call: TRBJ2-7
d_call: TRBD1
cdr3_aa: CASSLTTGISGEQYF

v_call: TRBV7-2
j_call: TRBJ1-2
d_call: -
cdr3_aa: CASSLDPGWGYGYTF

v_call: TRBV30
j_call: TRBJ2-7
d_call: -
cdr3_aa: CAWSVRGILVGNSHSYEQYF

v_call: TRBV27
j_call: TRBJ1-1
d_call: TRBD1
cdr3_aa: CASRLTGGNTEAFF

v_call: TRBV21-1
j_call: TRBJ2-7
d_call: -
cdr3_aa: CANSGRFYEQYF

v_call: TRBV7-9
j_call: TRBJ1-2
d_call: -
cdr3_aa: CASSLPGQGTQVVYGYTF

v_call: TRBV6-5
j_call: TRBJ2-7
d_call: -
cdr3_aa: CASREGGSASYEQYF

v_call: TRBV2
j_call: TRBJ2-5
d_call: -
cdr3_aa: CASSEAQGTQYF

v_call: TRBV19
j_call: TRBJ2-7
d_call: TRBD1
cdr3_aa: CASSPSGQATYEQYF

v_call: TRBV6-1
j_call: TRBJ1-2
d_call: TRBD1
cdr3_aa: CASRSGTGPYGYTF

v_call: TRBV5-1
j_call: TRBJ2-5
d_call: -
cdr3_aa: CASSLQDGETQYF

v_call: TRBV6-5
j_call: TRBJ2-2
d_call: -
cdr3_aa: CASRDTGELFF

v_call: TRBV7-3
j_call: TRBJ2-1
d_call: -
cdr3_aa: CASSLVLSYNEQFF

v_call: TRBV4-1
j_call: TRBJ1-2
d_call: -
cdr3_aa: CASSQGGGGEYGYTF

v_call: TRBV7-2
j_call: TRBJ2-3
d_call: TRBD2
cdr3_aa: CASSLRLAGGRRDTQYF

v_call: TRBV5-1
j_call: TRBJ2-7
d_call: TRBD2
cdr3_aa: CASSQRLAGTYEQYF

v_call: TRBV2
j_call: TRBJ2-1
d_call: TRBD2
cdr3_aa: CAGTSGGPVNEQFF

v_call: TRBV5-4
j_call: TRBJ1-1
d_call: -
cdr3_aa: CASSRGLGGTMNTEAFF

v_call: TRBV30
j_call: TRBJ1-5
d_call: TRBD1
cdr3_aa: CAWSASGTGNQPQHF

v_call: TRBV2
j_call: TRBJ2-1
d_call: TRBD2
cdr3_aa: CASGGGSTYNEQFF

v_call: TRBV7-2
j_call: TRBJ2-3
d_call: -
cdr3_aa: CASSPQHGTDTQYF

v_call: TRBV2
j_call: TRBJ1-3
d_call: -
cdr3_aa: CASSVSPPGGGNTIYF

v_call: TRBV6-1
j_call: TRBJ1-1
d_call: -
cdr3_aa: CASSLGGIREAFF

v_call: TRBV7-9
j_call: TRBJ1-1
d_call: TRBD1
cdr3_aa: CASSPTGLEAFF

v_call: TRBV7-3
j_call: TRBJ1-6
d_call: -
cdr3_aa: CASSLYRGPDSPLHF

v_call: TRBV7-8
j_call: TRBJ2-5
d_call: -
cdr3_aa: CASSPGLRGGQETQYF

v_call: TRBV6-5
j_call: TRBJ2-5
d_call: TRBD1
cdr3_aa: CASSYSGTVQETQYF

v_call: TRBV11-2
j_call: TRBJ2-5
d_call: TRBD2
cdr3_aa: CASSLAWTSRKKETQYF

v_call: TRBV7-2
j_call: TRBJ1-5
d_call: TRBD1
cdr3_aa: CASSLAGGDQPQHF

v_call: TRBV28
j_call: TRBJ2-5
d_call: TRBD1
cdr3_aa: CASSLGDRARETQYF

v_call: TRBV7-2
j_call: TRBJ2-5
d_call: -
cdr3_aa: CASSLAQGGQETQYF

v_call: TRBV4-1
j_call: TRBJ2-3
d_call: TRBD2
cdr3_aa: CASSQDLGGADTQYF

v_call: TRBV7-9
j_call: TRBJ1-4
d_call: -
cdr3_aa: CASSDRGVHEKLFF